This TCR beta chain was documented in a study of blood T cell repertoires in COVID-19. Study in general: In each case, the material was cDNA or gDNA derived from T cells, B-cell-depleted T cells, or PBMCs.

Measured with immunoSEQ multiplex PCR; TCRdb has only the in-frame clones, and not every one. The top ten hold roughly 2.6% of the sample, which has roughly 220,000 clones, 88% seen once. This CDR3 has 13 residues. V was shortened by 1 base and J by 8 bases, with 9 bases between the two germline ends. Cohorts were assigned according to the clinical history that participants reported. This sequence was found in a woman aged 25 to 39 who had recovered from COVID-19. The specimen was PBMCs or T cells enriched from blood (not recorded which). The J gene is TRBJ2-1, the V gene TRBV12-3 or TRBV12-4; D might be TRBD2 (6 bases). CDR3 nucleotides: TGTGCCAGCAGTTTAGGGAGGGACCATGAGCAGTTCTTC. Translated: CASSLGRDHEQFF.